Listed here are 21 T cell receptor beta chains from one sample, sequenced in a study of blood T cell repertoires in COVID-19. TCRdb's table, derived via immunoSEQ multiplex PCR, lists solely in-frame clones and lacks some. This sample yields 200,000 to 250,000 clones, of which 80% to 90% are seen a single time; around 1.5% belongs to the top ten. Sequenced sample: peripheral blood. The source is a man at least 80 years old with acute or convalescent COVID-19.

This chain joins TRBV7-3 and TRBJ2-2; maybe TRBD1 (5 bases). Looked up from germline, CDR1 is SGHTA and CDR2 is FQGTGA. The CDR3 has 15 residues. Trimming took 0 bases from V and 1 from J, leaving 6 bases between them. The CDR3: CASSLTGVNTGELFF. CDR3 in DNA: TGTGCCAGCAGCTTAACAGGGGTGAACACCGGGGAGCTGTTTTTT.

In DNA form, the CDR3 reads TGCAGCGTGGGGGACAGATACACTGAAGCTTTCTTT. Translated, it gives CSVGDRYTEAFF. The chain uses TRBV29-1 and TRBJ1-1; 7 bases are a match to TRBD1. CDR1 SQVTM and CDR2 ANQGSEA come from the germline V gene. V dropped 6 bases and J dropped 3; count of bases not matched to a gene: 4. CDR3 length equals 12 residues. The complete variable domain, with remaining parts taken from reference TRBV29-1 and TRBJ1-1, reads SAVISQKPSRDICQRGTSLTIQCQVDSQVTMMFWYRQQPGQSLTLIATANQGSEATYESGFVIDKFPISRPNLTFSTLTVSNMSPEDSSIYLCSVGDRYTEAFFGQGTRLTVV.

This clone was seen a handful of times. J is TRBJ1-3 and V is TRBV28, with D unresolved. The V gene lost 5 bases and the J gene lost 0 bases, with 11 bases spanning the gap. CDR1 and CDR2 (germline): MDHEN, SYDVKM. CDR3 size: 15 residues. Here the CDR3 reads CASSAGGSSGNTIYF. Here the CDR3 DNA reads TGTGCCAGCAGTGCGGGTGGGAGCTCTGGAAACACCATATATTTT.

The chain employs TRBV19 and TRBJ2-5, with a possible D match to TRBD1 (5 bases). V was trimmed by 3 bases and J by 3 bases, leaving 14 bases between them. The CDR3 covers 15 residues. Germline CDR1 is LNHDA and CDR2 is SQIVND (reference sequence). The CDR3 bases are TGTGCCAGTAGTATCGCCAGGGCCCACGAAGAGACCCAGTACTTC. This gives the protein CASSIARAHEETQYF.

V usage is TRBV5-1 and J usage is TRBJ1-6, with 8 bases lining up with TRBD1. The CDR3 is 15 residues long. CDR1 and CDR2 (germline): SGHRS, YFSETQ. V gave up 4 bases and J gave up 5 bases; unmatched junction bases: 5. CDR3 sequence reads: CASSVSGGNNSPLHF. CDR3 sequence (DNA): TGCGCCAGCAGCGTGTCAGGGGGCAATAATTCACCCCTCCACTTT. Full variable domain (rest looked up from reference TRBV5-1 and TRBJ1-6): KAGVTQTPRYLIKTRGQQVTLSCSPISGHRSVSWYQQTPGQGLQFLFEYFSETQRNKGNFPGRFSGRQFSNSRSEMNVSTLELGDSALYLCASSVSGGNNSPLHFGNGTRLTVT.

V and J are TRBV10-3 and TRBJ2-3, with 10 bases lining up with TRBD1. The V gene's germline CDR1 is ENHRY and CDR2 SYGVKD. Trimming cost V 10 bases and J 6 bases; bases outside gene matches: 13. CDR3 size: 15 residues. CDR3 residues: CATKDGTGVGDTQYF. CDR3 bases: TGTGCCACAAAGGACGGGACAGGGGTGGGGGATACGCAGTATTTT.

The chain carries TRBV5-1 and TRBJ2-2, with D uncertain. CDR3 length: 14 residues. CDR1 and CDR2 (germline): SGHRS, YFSETQ. Trimming stripped 7 bases from V and 0 bases from J, with 10 bases between. The chain's CDR3 is CASGQPPNTGELFF. The DNA of the CDR3 is TGCGCCAGCGGGCAGCCGCCGAACACCGGGGAGCTGTTTTTT.

This clone was detected once. The chain links TRBV4-2 to TRBJ1-5; possibly TRBD1 for D (5 bases). Germline assignment: CDR1 LGHNA and CDR2 YNFKEQ. Trimming stripped 1 base from V and 7 bases from J, with 14 bases between. This CDR3 is built from 15 residues. The CDR3 nucleotides read TGTGCCAGCAGCCAAGGGTCGTCAGGGAGGCAGCCCCAGCATTTT. Its translation is CASSQGSSGRQPQHF.

CDR3 in amino acids: CASSITRGNSPLHF. The CDR3 DNA reads TGTGCCAGTAGTATTACCAGGGGAAATTCACCCCTCCACTTT. J is TRBJ1-6 and V is TRBV19; tentative D call: TRBD1 (6 bases). Trimming took off 3 bases at V and 7 bases at J, with 10 bases between the two ends. The CDR3 covers 14 residues. Germline-derived CDR1 and CDR2 are LNHDA and SQIVND (reference sequence).

The chain has TRBV7-9 and TRBJ1-2; D uncertain. The CDR3 has 13 residues. Deletions cut 5 bases from V and 8 bases from J, with 15 bases between. From germline, CDR1 is SEHNR and CDR2 FQNEAQ (reference sequence). The CDR3 is CASSPPERFGYTF. The CDR3 region has the DNA TGTGCCAGCAGCCCGCCTGAGAGGTTCGGCTACACCTTC.

The chain carries TRBV7-9 and TRBJ1-1; a weak D match, TRBD1 (6 bases). Germline CDR1 reads SEHNR; CDR2 reads FQNEAQ (reference sequence). CDR3 size: 17 residues. V shed 4 bases and J shed 1 base, with 19 bases lying between them. The CDR3 spells CASSYSGTFISNTEAFF. CDR3 DNA: TGTGCCAGCAGCTACTCCGGGACATTTATTTCGAACACTGAAGCTTTCTTT.

The CDR3: CASSRTGGAQETQYF. Here the CDR3 DNA reads TGTGCCAGCAGCCGGACAGGGGGCGCACAGGAGACCCAGTACTTC. The rearrangement uses TRBV5-6 and TRBJ2-5; 11 bases line up with TRBD1. This CDR3 contains 15 residues. Germline V gene lookup returns CDR1 SGHDT and CDR2 YYEEEE. The junction had 7 bases not matched to a gene; V was cut back by 4 bases and J by 5 bases.

This CDR3 is CASSLASGVRTGELFF. DNA for the CDR3: TGTGCCAGCAGCTTAGCGTCCGGGGTTAGGACCGGGGAGCTGTTTTTT. The J gene is TRBJ2-2, the V gene TRBV7-8, with a tentative D call TRBD2 (5 bases). V was trimmed by 0 bases and J by 5 bases, leaving 13 bases between them. The CDR3 runs 16 residues. Per germline, CDR1 SGHVS and CDR2 FQNEAQ.

This chain uses TRBV5-1 with TRBJ1-1, with D possibly matching TRBD1 (5 bases). Germline V gene sequence: CDR1 SGHRS, CDR2 YFSETQ. The CDR3 covers 14 residues. Deletions cut 4 bases from V and 0 bases from J, with 10 bases between. CDR3 amino acids: CASSASTVNTEAFF. CDR3 DNA: TGCGCCAGCAGCGCCTCGACAGTGAACACTGAAGCTTTCTTT.

This clone was counted once. The V and J genes are TRBV24-1 and TRBJ2-1; the D is unclear. Germline V gene lookup returns CDR1 KGHDR and CDR2 SFDVKD. The CDR3 length is 15 residues. The V and J ends lost 10 bases and 3 bases respectively, with 18 bases between them. CDR3 residues: CATASDSPDYNEQFF. CDR3 sequence (DNA): TGTGCCACTGCTTCCGACTCGCCCGACTACAATGAGCAGTTCTTC.

J is TRBJ2-7 and V is TRBV7-2; TRBD2 aligns across 15 bases. Germline V gene lookup returns CDR1 SGHTA and CDR2 FQGNSA. V lost 5 bases, J lost 0 bases, and 8 bases stayed unmatched. This CDR3 region has 18 residues. CDR3 DNA: TGTGCCAGCAGCCCGAGGACTAGCGGGAGGGCTCCCTCCTACGAGCAGTACTTC. It encodes CASSPRTSGRAPSYEQYF. The full variable domain, completed using reference TRBV7-2 and TRBJ2-7, is GAGVSQSPSNKVTEKGKDVELRCDPISGHTALYWYRQSLGQGLEFLIYFQGNSAPDKSGLPSDRFSAERTGGSVSTLTIQRTQQEDSAVYLCASSPRTSGRAPSYEQYFGPGTRLTVT.

This clone was recorded once. The chain carries TRBV24-1 and TRBJ1-3, with TRBD1 identical over 7 bases. Losses at the gene ends were 4 bases for V and 2 bases for J; bases not matched to a gene: 7. Germline CDR1 and CDR2: KGHDR and SFDVKD. This CDR3 contains 16 residues. This CDR3 reads CATSDAEGAPGNTIYF. The DNA of the CDR3 is TGTGCCACCAGTGACGCTGAGGGGGCCCCTGGAAACACCATATATTTT.

The V call is TRBV19, the J call TRBJ2-1; TRBD2 matches at 12 bases. Germline V gene data show CDR1 as LNHDA and CDR2 as SQIVND (reference sequence). V gave up 3 bases and J gave up 2 bases; unmatched junction bases: 2. The CDR3 is 16 residues long. In DNA, the CDR3 is TGTGCCAGTAGTATGACTAGCGGGAGACCCTACAATGAGCAGTTCTTC. This codes for CASSMTSGRPYNEQFF.

In its sample, this clone was seen a few times. V is TRBV9 and J is TRBJ1-5, with a weak D call TRBD1 (6 bases). V was pared by 3 bases and J by 6 bases, with 16 bases between. Germline-derived CDR1 and CDR2 are SGDLS and YYNGEE. This CDR3 has 15 residues. CDR3 residues: CASSATGTSGQPQHF. DNA for the CDR3: TGTGCCAGCAGCGCTACAGGGACTAGCGGTCAGCCCCAGCATTTT.

The sample holds one count of this clone. This chain joins TRBV29-1 and TRBJ2-1; weak D call: TRBD2 (5 bases). Germline-derived CDR1 and CDR2 are SQVTM and ANQGSEA. CDR3 length: 18 residues. Trimming took off 5 bases at V and 3 bases at J, with 26 bases between the two ends. The CDR3 nucleotides are TGCAGCGTTCCCCCCCCAAGAGGGTACCCCTCCTTCTACAATGAGCAGTTCTTC. The encoded protein is CSVPPPRGYPSFYNEQFF.

The chain is built from TRBV7-6 and TRBJ1-2, with TRBD1 identical over 8 bases. The CDR3 sequence is 11 residues long. The germline gives CDR1 SGHVS, CDR2 FNYEAQ. With V trimmed by 5 bases and J by 8 bases, 1 base remained unmatched. As DNA, the CDR3 is TGTGCCAGCAGCCAGGGGGCCGGCTACACCTTC. Its translation is CASSQGAGYTF.